This TCR beta chain was captured by sequencing in a study of human T cells and chemical hapten exposure. In the study overall: DPC at 0.01% went onto the upper back in patch tests, read at 6 days.

The germline CDR1 and CDR2 sequences are MDHEN and SYDVKM. The ends were cut back, 6 bases at V and 5 bases at J, with 10 bases in the middle. The CDR3 runs to 12 residues. Time point noted: patch test 3, about 24 weeks after DPC sensitization. Specified treatment: therapeutic diphenylcyclopropenone sensitization with weekly scalp DPC. Using its own MiXCR run on the RACE reads, TCRdb lists one record per CDR3 protein. The top ten clones hold roughly 2.3% of a sample with 55,000 to 75,000 distinct CDR3 sequences, 9.5% to 15% of them seen once. There are a few counts of this clonotype. The clonotype was recovered from a young man with alopecia areata. Some clones in this sample may be carry-over from other donors' samples. The rearrangement links TRBV28 to TRBJ1-2; no definite D call. The material was whole blood, obtained in connection with sensitization to the hapten diphenylcyclopropenone (DPC). CDR3 nucleotides: TGTGCCAGCAGATCGCCAAAATATGGCTACACCTTC. It specifies CASRSPKYGYTF.